This record covers a single T cell receptor beta chain. The antigen is unknown. The authors made TCR cDNA by 5'RACE template switching, adding a universal primer site and UMIs. One entry per CDR3 protein, called by TCRdb with MiXCR from the 5' RACE reads. Here the sample spans about 430,000 distinct CDR3 sequences, around a sixth being singletons. The sample originates from a study of T cells after yellow fever vaccination. CDR1 DFQATT and CDR2 SNEGSKA come from the germline V gene (reference sequence). V shed 1 base and J 0 bases; nucleotides not matched to a gene: 8. The CDR3 is made up of 17 amino acids. General study results and limits: Repertoires obtained by FACS sorting could include abundant clonotypes that entered as contaminants from the bulk population. A minor fraction of clonotypes spanned both CD4 and CD8 compartments.

This receptor was obtained from a man aged 18 to 35 who received the YFV17D yellow fever vaccine. Sequencing was performed on PBMCs, taken before the yellow fever booster vaccination. This rearrangement joins TRBV20-1 to TRBJ2-3; 9 nucleotides line up with TRBD2. The CDR3 spells CSARGAGGRTSTDTQYF. The CDR3 nucleotides read TGCAGTGCTAGAGGAGCGGGGGGCCGAACTAGCACAGATACGCAGTATTTT.